This TCR beta chain originates from a study of blood T cell repertoires in COVID-19. As for the study in general: From the United States, Italy and Spain came samples of acute and convalescent COVID-19. In each case, the material was cDNA or gDNA derived from T cells, B-cell-depleted T cells, or PBMCs.

The authors' processing: Nucleated cell number was recorded as an estimate derived from reference gene primer amplification. Assay used: immunoSEQ multiplex PCR; TCRdb lists only in-frame clones, some missing. V, J and clone size are taken as reported in that table, and D and trimming were inferred from the DNA itself. The data show more than 100,000 clones, roughly 90% seen once. CDR1 and CDR2 (germline): MGHRA, YSYEKL. This CDR3 comprises 17 residues. V lost 1 base to trimming and J lost 0 bases; unmatched junction nucleotides: 3. The chain uses TRBV4-1 and TRBJ2-3; 11 bases align to TRBD2. The sequencing input was peripheral blood. This TCR derives from a man aged 65 to 85 with active COVID-19. The CDR3 DNA sequence: TGCGCCAGCAGCCAAGTGACTAGCGGGACTAGCACAGATACGCAGTATTTT. Amino acid sequence: CASSQVTSGTSTDTQYF.